The clone carrying this TCR beta chain came up many times. This specimen comes from a study of T cells in Graves' hyperthyroidism and ophthalmopathy. It was RNA transcripts that yielded the amplified TCR beta CDR3 regions. The primer set for the first-round RT-PCR of the TCR CDR3 was HTBI. TCRdb recomputed calls from the multiplex PCR reads with MiXCR, one row per CDR3 protein. The sample has about 360,000 distinct CDR3 sequences, approximately 13% seen once. For Graves' hyperthyroidism to be stable, ophthalmopathy could not progress within 18 months. Each diagnosis drew on symptoms, thyroxine, TRAb, thyroid ultrasound and orbital computed tomography findings. Fresh peripheral blood, under 11 ml, yielded the PBMCs. The TCR comes from a woman between 18 and 30 years old with Graves' hyperthyroidism. The sequenced sample was blood.

DNA of the CDR3: TGTGCCACCAGTGATTTAGGGACAGCCTACAATGAGCAGTTCTTC. This codes for CATSDLGTAYNEQFF. The rearrangement uses TRBV24-1 and TRBJ2-1, with 7 bases matching TRBD1. J was trimmed by 2 bases and V by 1 base; bases with no gene match: 1. The CDR3 has 15 residues. Germline lookup yields CDR1 KGHDR and CDR2 SFDVKD.